This record concerns one T cell receptor (beta chain) sequence. Its antigen remains unidentified. This record belongs to a study of STAT5B mutations in CD4+ large granular lymphocyte leukemia. General study points: Top patient clones used TRBV06 genes more often: 8/27 versus 2/35 in controls.

In the original workflow: A clonotype over 5% of the repertoire counted as a possible leukemic clone, some 62 overall. Clones were sequenced by immunoSEQ multiplex PCR, and TCRdb holds only the in-frame ones, with some missing. The V and J calls and the clone size are those of that table, but D and trimming were determined from the DNA. The sample lists fewer than 3,500 clones; 70% to 80% were seen once. Trimming left V 4 bases short and J 6 bases short, with 17 bases between. Per germline, CDR1 SGHRS and CDR2 YFSETQ. This CDR3 has 15 residues. The sample consisted of PBMCs. The receptor was isolated from a woman between 70 and 85 years old with CD4+ T-cell large granular lymphocyte leukemia. The gene calls are TRBV5-1 and TRBJ1-5, with D maybe TRBD1 (5 bases). CDR3 sequence: CASSPGDSNGQPQHF. CDR3 bases: TGCGCCAGCAGCCCAGGAGACAGCAACGGTCAGCCCCAGCATTTT.